This TCR beta chain was profiled in a study of shared clonotypes between healthy human individuals. CD8 cells classed as naive were CD45RO-negative and positively selected for CCR7, excluding terminally differentiated effector memory CD45RA+ cells. The donors, all of them Caucasian adults, lived in Nashville, Tennessee. Overall study results and limits: Large depth notwithstanding, sorted-subset sequencing proved incomplete by rarefaction. Few donors restricted represented genetic and exposure-history diversity.

The CDR3 runs 16 residues. The ends were cut back, 2 bases at V and 5 bases at J, with 19 bases in the middle. The germline gives CDR1 SGHVS, CDR2 FNYEAQ. Turning to this clone: Its antigen is not identified.

Generated by immunoSEQ multiplex PCR, the TCRdb table keeps only in-frame clones and is missing some. Here the sample spans roughly 1,800,000 clones, roughly 94% being singletons. The rearrangement joins TRBV7-6 to TRBJ2-7, with D maybe TRBD2 (6 bases). This TCR came from a man aged 18 to 35 in good health. The sequenced sample was naive CD8+ T cells sorted from blood. The CDR3 loop is CASSLSSGTYGDEQYF. DNA of the CDR3: TGTGCCAGCAGCTTATCGTCCGGGACTTATGGCGACGAGCAGTACTTC.